This TCR beta chain stems from a study of CD8 T cells in ankylosing spondylitis. Findings of the study overall: Seemingly distinctive of ankylosing spondylitis blood was a TCR beta motif formed by eight highly homologous variants. Those disease-linked clones were CD8+; they were also relatively rare in peripheral blood.

TCRdb reprocessed the 5' RACE reads via MiXCR and lists one record per CDR3 protein. This table holds approximately 43,000 distinct CDR3 sequences, 3.5% to 4% found once. This clonotype was seen repeatedly, ten times or more. Its antigen is as yet unknown. The sequenced material came from blood, either unsorted or a sorted T cell fraction (not recorded which). The origin of this receptor is a female donor with ankylosing spondylitis or in good health (not recorded which).

The CDR3 region is CASSVGTGRDTEAFF. CDR3 nucleotide sequence: TGTGCCAGCAGCGTCGGGACAGGGCGAGACACTGAAGCTTTCTTT. The chain joins TRBV9 to TRBJ1-1; 9 bases line up with TRBD1. This CDR3 is 15 amino acids long. Trimming at V came to 2 bases and at J to 3 bases, leaving 5 bases not matched to a gene. Germline V gives CDR1 SGDLS, CDR2 YYNGEE.